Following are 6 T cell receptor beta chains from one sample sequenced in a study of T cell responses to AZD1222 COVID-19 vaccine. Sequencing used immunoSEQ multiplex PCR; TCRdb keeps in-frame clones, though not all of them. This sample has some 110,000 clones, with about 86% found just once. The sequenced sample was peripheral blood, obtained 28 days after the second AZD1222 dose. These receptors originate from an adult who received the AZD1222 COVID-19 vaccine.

The CDR3 reads CASSFRVAGQPQHF. CDR3 nucleotide sequence: TGTGCCAGTAGTTTCAGGGTGGCTGGCCAGCCCCAGCATTTT. This rearrangement joins TRBV19 to TRBJ1-5; the D gene is possibly TRBD1 (5 bases). Germline lookup yields CDR1 LNHDA and CDR2 SQIVND (reference sequence). V was clipped by 5 bases and J by 7 bases, with 15 bases between them. This CDR3 has 14 amino acids.

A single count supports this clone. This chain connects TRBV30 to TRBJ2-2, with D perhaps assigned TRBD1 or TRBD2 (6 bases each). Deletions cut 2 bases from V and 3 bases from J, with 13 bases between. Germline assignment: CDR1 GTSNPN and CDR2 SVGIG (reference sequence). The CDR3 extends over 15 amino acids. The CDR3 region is CAWSKGGLDTGELFF. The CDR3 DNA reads TGTGCCTGGAGTAAGGGGGGACTGGACACCGGGGAGCTGTTTTTT.

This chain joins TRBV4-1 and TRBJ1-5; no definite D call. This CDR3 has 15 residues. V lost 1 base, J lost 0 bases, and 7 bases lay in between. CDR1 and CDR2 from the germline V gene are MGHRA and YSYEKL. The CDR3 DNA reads TGCGCCAGCAGCCAAGGCAGAATTAGCAATCAGCCCCAGCATTTT. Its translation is CASSQGRISNQPQHF.

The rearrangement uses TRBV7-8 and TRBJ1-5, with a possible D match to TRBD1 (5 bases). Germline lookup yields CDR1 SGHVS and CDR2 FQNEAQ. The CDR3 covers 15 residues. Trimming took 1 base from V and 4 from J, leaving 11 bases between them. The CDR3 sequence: CASSLERDRNQPQHF. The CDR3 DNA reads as TGTGCCAGCAGCTTAGAGAGGGACCGAAATCAGCCCCAGCATTTT.

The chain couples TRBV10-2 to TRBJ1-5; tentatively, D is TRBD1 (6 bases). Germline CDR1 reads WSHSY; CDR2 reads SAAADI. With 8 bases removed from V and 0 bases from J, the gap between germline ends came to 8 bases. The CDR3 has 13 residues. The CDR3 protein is CASRGLSNQPQHF. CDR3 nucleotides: TGCGCCAGCCGGGGGCTTAGCAATCAGCCCCAGCATTTT.

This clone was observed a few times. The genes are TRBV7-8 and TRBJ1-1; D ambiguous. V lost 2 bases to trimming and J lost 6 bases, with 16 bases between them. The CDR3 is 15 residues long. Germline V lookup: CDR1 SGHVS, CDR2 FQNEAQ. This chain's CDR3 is CASSLSWTRGAEAFF. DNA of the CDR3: TGTGCCAGCAGCTTATCGTGGACGCGGGGTGCTGAAGCTTTCTTT.